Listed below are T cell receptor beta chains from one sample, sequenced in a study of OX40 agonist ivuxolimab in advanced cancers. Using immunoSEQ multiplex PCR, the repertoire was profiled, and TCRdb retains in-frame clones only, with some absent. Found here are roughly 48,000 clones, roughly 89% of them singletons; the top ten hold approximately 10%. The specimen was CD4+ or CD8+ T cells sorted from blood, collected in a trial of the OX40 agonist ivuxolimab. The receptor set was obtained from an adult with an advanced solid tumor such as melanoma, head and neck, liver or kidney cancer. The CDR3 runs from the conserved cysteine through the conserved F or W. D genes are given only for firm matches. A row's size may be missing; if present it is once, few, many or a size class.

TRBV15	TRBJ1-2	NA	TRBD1	CATSRLTGATNYGYTF	TGTGCCACCAGCAGGTTAACAGGGGCAACCAACTATGGCTACACCTTC
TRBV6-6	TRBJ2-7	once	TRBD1	CASSYYSGQGFREQYF	TGTGCCAGCAGTTACTATTCTGGACAGGGGTTCCGCGAGCAGTACTTC
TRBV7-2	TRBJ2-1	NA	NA	CASSELALADNEQFF	TGTGCCAGCAGCGAACTAGCCTTAGCCGACAATGAGCAGTTCTTC
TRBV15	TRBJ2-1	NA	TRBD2	CATSYGVAGVDEQFF	TGTGCCACCAGCTATGGGGTAGCGGGAGTGGATGAGCAGTTCTTC
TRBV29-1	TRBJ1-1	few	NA	CSVYRAAGPEAFF	TGCAGCGTTTACAGGGCGGCGGGCCCTGAAGCTTTCTTT
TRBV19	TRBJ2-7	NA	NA	CASSIEGLSNPYEQYF	TGTGCCAGTAGTATAGAGGGACTTAGTAACCCCTACGAGCAGTACTTC
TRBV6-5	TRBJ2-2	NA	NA	CASSYSGSTGELFF	TGTGCCAGCAGTTACTCAGGGAGCACCGGGGAGCTGTTTTTT
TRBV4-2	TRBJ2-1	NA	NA	CASSQVGAASGYNEQFF	TGTGCCAGCAGCCAAGTCGGAGCGGCTAGTGGCTACAATGAGCAGTTCTTC
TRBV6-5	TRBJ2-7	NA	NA	CASSLSSAYEQYF	TGTGCCAGCAGTCTGAGTTCTGCCTACGAGCAGTACTTC
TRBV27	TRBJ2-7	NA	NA	CASSSGDSYEQYF	TGTGCCAGCAGTTCCGGAGACAGCTACGAGCAGTACTTC
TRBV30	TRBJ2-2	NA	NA	CAWSVLGELAQGTGELFF	TGTGCCTGGAGTGTACTAGGGGAGCTGGCCCAGGGCACCGGGGAGCTGTTTTTT
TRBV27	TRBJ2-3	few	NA	CASKAQGRNDADTQYF	TGTGCCAGCAAGGCTCAGGGGAGGAATGACGCAGATACGCAGTATTTT
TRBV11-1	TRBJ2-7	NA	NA	CASGYGLGDEQYF	TGTGCCAGCGGATACGGCCTCGGAGACGAGCAGTACTTC
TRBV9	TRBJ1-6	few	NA	CASSVGGYFANSPLHF	TGTGCCAGCAGCGTGGGAGGGTACTTCGCTAATTCACCCCTCCACTTT
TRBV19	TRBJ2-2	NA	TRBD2	CASGGAWEVSTGELFF	TGTGCCAGCGGGGGGGCGTGGGAGGTCAGCACCGGGGAGCTGTTTTTT
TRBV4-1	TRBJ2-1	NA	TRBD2	CASSQEGLAGEGEQFF	TGCGCCAGCAGCCAAGAAGGTCTAGCGGGGGAGGGTGAGCAGTTCTTC
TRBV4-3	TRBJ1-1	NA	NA	CASANWGNVNTEAFF	TGCGCCAGCGCAAATTGGGGGAATGTGAACACTGAAGCTTTCTTT
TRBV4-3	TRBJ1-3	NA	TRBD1	CASSQGTASGNTIYF	TGCGCCAGCAGCCAGGGGACAGCCTCTGGAAACACCATATATTTT
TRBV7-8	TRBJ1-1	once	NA	CASRARQWQGKDTEAFF	TGTGCCAGCAGAGCACGTCAATGGCAGGGGAAGGACACTGAAGCTTTCTTT
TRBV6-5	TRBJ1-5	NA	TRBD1	CASSQGGALEQPQHF	TGTGCCAGCAGCCAGGGGGGGGCTCTAGAGCAGCCCCAGCATTTT
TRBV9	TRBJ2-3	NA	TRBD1	CASSAQGAYDTQYF	TGTGCCAGCAGCGCCCAGGGGGCGTACGATACGCAGTATTTT
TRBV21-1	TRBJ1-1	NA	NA	CASSKGGRPSNTEAFF	TGTGCCAGCAGCAAAGGCGGCAGGCCATCGAACACTGAAGCTTTCTTT
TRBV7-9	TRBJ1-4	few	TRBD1	CASSATDRPYEKLFF	TGTGCCAGCAGCGCAACGGACAGGCCTTACGAAAAACTGTTTTTT
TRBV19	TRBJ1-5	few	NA	CASRSGIYQPQHF	TGTGCCAGTAGGTCTGGGATTTATCAGCCCCAGCATTTT
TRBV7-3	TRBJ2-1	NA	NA	CASSLALSSYNEQFF	TGTGCCAGCAGCTTAGCCTTAAGCTCCTACAATGAGCAGTTCTTC
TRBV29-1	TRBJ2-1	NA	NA	CSVLRALGEQFF	TGCAGCGTTTTGCGGGCTTTGGGTGAGCAGTTCTTC
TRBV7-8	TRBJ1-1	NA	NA	CASSLAAGPNTEAFF	TGTGCCAGCAGCTTAGCGGCAGGGCCGAACACTGAAGCTTTCTTT
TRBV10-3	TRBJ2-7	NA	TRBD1	CAISLRGTGGWEQYF	TGTGCCATCAGCCTAAGGGGGACAGGGGGCTGGGAGCAGTACTTC
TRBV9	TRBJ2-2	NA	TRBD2	CASSPQTSGGSGELFF	TGTGCCAGCAGCCCCCAGACTAGCGGGGGATCGGGGGAGCTGTTTTTT
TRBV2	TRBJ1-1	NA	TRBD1	CASSGSWDRGRTEAFF	TGTGCCAGCAGTGGGTCCTGGGACAGGGGTAGAACTGAAGCTTTCTTT
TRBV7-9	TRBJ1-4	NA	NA	CASSLHRASKKLFF	TGTGCCAGCAGCTTACACAGGGCGAGTAAGAAACTGTTTTTT
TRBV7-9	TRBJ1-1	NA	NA	CASSFGSTEAFF	TGTGCCAGCAGCTTCGGCTCAACTGAAGCTTTCTTT
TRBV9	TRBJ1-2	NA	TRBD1	CASSEGMRQGEGYTF	TGTGCCAGCAGCGAGGGGATGAGACAGGGAGAAGGCTACACCTTC
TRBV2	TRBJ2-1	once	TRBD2	CASSGLAGGINEQFF	TGTGCCAGCAGCGGACTAGCGGGAGGGATAAATGAGCAGTTCTTC
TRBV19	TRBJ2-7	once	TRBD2	CASSPTPGGYEQYF	TGTGCCAGTAGCCCGACCCCGGGAGGCTACGAGCAGTACTTC
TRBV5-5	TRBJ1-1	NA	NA	CASSGPGGHHTEAFF	TGTGCCAGCAGCGGGCCCGGGGGCCACCACACTGAAGCTTTCTTT
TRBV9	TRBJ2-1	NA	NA	CASRKKLDGEQFF	TGTGCCAGCAGGAAAAAACTAGACGGTGAGCAGTTCTTC
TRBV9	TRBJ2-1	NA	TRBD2	CASSVVSGLYNEQFF	TGTGCCAGCAGCGTAGTTAGCGGGCTTTACAATGAGCAGTTCTTC
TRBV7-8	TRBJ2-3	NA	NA	CASTPLGLDPFTDTQYF	TGTGCCAGCACCCCTTTAGGGCTAGACCCATTCACAGATACGCAGTATTTT
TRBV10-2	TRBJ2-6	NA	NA	CASRDSPSGANVLTF	TGCGCCAGCAGGGACAGCCCCTCTGGGGCCAACGTCCTGACTTTC
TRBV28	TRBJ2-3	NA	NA	CASSPGHRWDTQYF	TGTGCCAGCAGTCCCGGACACCGCTGGGATACGCAGTATTTT
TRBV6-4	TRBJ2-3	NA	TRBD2	CASSDRGTSGLGRTDTQYF	TGTGCCAGCAGTGACCGCGGGACTAGCGGGCTGGGTCGCACAGATACGCAGTATTTT
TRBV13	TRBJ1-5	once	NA	CASQLGRASNQPQHF	TGTGCCAGTCAGCTTGGTAGAGCTAGCAATCAGCCCCAGCATTTT
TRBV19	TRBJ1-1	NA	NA	CASSIDPRTVLSTEAFF	TGTGCCAGTAGTATAGATCCCCGGACAGTTTTAAGCACTGAAGCTTTCTTT
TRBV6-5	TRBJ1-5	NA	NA	CASSSFSSNQPQHF	TGTGCCAGCAGTTCCTTCTCCAGCAATCAGCCCCAGCATTTT
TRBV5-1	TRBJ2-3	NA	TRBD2	CASSLAGREADTQYF	TGCGCCAGCAGCTTGGCCGGGAGGGAGGCAGATACGCAGTATTTT
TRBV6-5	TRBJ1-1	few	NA	CASSLGQYSNTEAFF	TGTGCCAGCAGTCTTGGACAGTATTCGAACACTGAAGCTTTCTTT
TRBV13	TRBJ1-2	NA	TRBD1	CASSHKAFDRASGYTF	TGTGCCAGCAGCCATAAGGCCTTCGACAGGGCGAGTGGCTACACCTTC
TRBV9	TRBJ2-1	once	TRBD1	CASSVRDSPYNEQFF	TGTGCCAGCAGCGTCCGGGACAGTCCCTACAATGAGCAGTTCTTC
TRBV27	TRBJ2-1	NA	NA	CASSYRIVYNEQFF	TGTGCCAGCAGCTACCGGATAGTTTACAATGAGCAGTTCTTC
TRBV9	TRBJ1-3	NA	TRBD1	CASSVVPLDRVAEINTIYF	TGTGCCAGCAGCGTAGTCCCACTCGACAGGGTCGCGGAAATTAACACCATATATTTT
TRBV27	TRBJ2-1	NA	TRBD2	CASRLAGGMDEQFF	TGTGCCAGCAGGCTAGCGGGAGGGATGGATGAGCAGTTCTTC
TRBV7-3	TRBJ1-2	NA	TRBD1	CASSLGTASGGYTF	TGTGCCAGCAGCTTAGGGACAGCCTCCGGAGGCTACACCTTC